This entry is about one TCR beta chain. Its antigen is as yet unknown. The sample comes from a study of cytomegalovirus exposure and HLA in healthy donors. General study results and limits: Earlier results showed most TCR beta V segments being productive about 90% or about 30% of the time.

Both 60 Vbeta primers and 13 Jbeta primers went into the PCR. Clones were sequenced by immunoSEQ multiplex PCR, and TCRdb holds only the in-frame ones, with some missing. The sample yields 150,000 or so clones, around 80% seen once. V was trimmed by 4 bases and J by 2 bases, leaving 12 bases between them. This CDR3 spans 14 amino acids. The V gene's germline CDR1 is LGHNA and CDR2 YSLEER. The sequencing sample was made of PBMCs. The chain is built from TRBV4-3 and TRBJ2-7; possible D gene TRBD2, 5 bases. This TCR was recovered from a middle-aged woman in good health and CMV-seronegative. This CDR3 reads CASSRSVGAYEQYF. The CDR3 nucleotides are TGCGCCAGCAGCCGTAGCGTGGGAGCCTACGAGCAGTACTTC.